This T cell receptor (beta chain) was captured in a study of cytomegalovirus exposure and HLA in healthy donors. Study-wide context: Inside one of the first data releases sat about 85 million unique TCRs taken from HLA-typed donors. For the approximately 360 genotyped donors, 81% fell within the Caucasian-associated ancestry cluster.

This clone appeared once. PCR primers comprised 60 Vbeta and 13 Jbeta primers. TCRdb's table, derived via immunoSEQ multiplex PCR, lists solely in-frame clones and lacks some. Of about 200,000 clones in the sample, roughly four fifths were seen once. V lost 0 bases and J 5 bases, leaving 12 bases between the germline ends. This CDR3 region has 15 residues. The germline gives CDR1 LNHDA, CDR2 SQIVND (reference sequence). The sequence was collected from a woman aged 45-65 years in good health and CMV-seropositive. The sample was PBMCs. V and J are TRBV19 and TRBJ2-3; D possibly corresponds to TRBD2 (5 bases). CDR3 bases: TGTGCCAGTAGTATAGATCGGGGATGGGAAGATACGCAGTATTTT. Translation gives CASSIDRGWEDTQYF.